This T cell receptor beta chain was retrieved from a study of T cells after posttransplantation cyclophosphamide (TCRdb year 2016). With respect to the entire study: Using TRB sequencing, the study followed how the T cell repertoire reconstituted after myeloablative bone marrow transplantation in which posttransplantation cyclophosphamide served as GVHD prophylaxis. Samples from under 40 PTCy-treated patients, along with samples from roughly 15 of their related bone marrow donors, underwent antigen receptor sequencing. TRB sequencing was performed on blood from all 35 or so PTCy patients with 1-year posttransplant specimens. Public TRB sequences were checked against a database of over 3,600 sequences associated with responses to pathogens, tumor antigens, self-antigens and alloantigens. Up to 3 additional blood samples from 2 to 5.2 years after transplant were also TRB-sequenced in 3 patients, as was pretransplant blood from several patients. Because TRA and TRB clonality were tightly correlated in roughly 10 samples, subsequent TCR analyses were focused on TRB only. What the research found in general, with its limitations: The TRB repertoires of T cells infiltrating skin or GI tract showed only limited overlap with the TRB repertoires of T cells in blood. Across under 50 patients, recipient CMV seropositivity and CMV reactivation were highly associated with TRB clonality; PTCy diversity was similar to CNI/methotrexate controls. Donor-recipient similarity was low at 1-2 months but increased during the first year, and donor CD8+ memory clones often dominated later blood repertoires.

As for this clone: This clone's antigen is unknown. Base qualities are not provided; no much larger clone lies one nucleotide away.

TRB sequencing was run on genomic DNA with either the immunoSEQ assay at survey resolution or the hsTCRB kit. The study's processing was this. The immunoSEQ software handled the initial read processing, while the LymphoSeq R package was used for the repertoire analyses. Clonality was computed as 1 minus normalized Shannon entropy; Gini coefficient was also calculated for each TRB dataset. Phenotypes of unsorted samples were inferred by mapping TRB sequences from sorted subsets of the recipient or donor onto the same recipient's unsorted samples. In its TCRdb copy, this immuneACCESS table keeps in-frame sequences only and misses some clones. Where compared with another copy, unresolved V genes explain less than half of these, and the others have no known cause. V and J calls plus clone size are reproduced from that table; the DNA served to infer D and trimming. The sample has approximately 19,000 clones on record, about nine tenths of them singletons. In total, the top ten clones hold roughly 6.6% of the sample.

Trimming takes 4 bases off V and 8 bases off J; junction bases not matched to a gene: 4. Inclusive of the bounding cysteine and phenylalanine, the CDR3 is 12 residues long. The CDR3 DNA has 36 bases and is translated from base 1. CDR1 and CDR2, per the germline V gene (reference sequence), are GTSNPN and SVGIG. Explained via the paper, the treatment or condition label denotes: high-dose cyclophosphamide on days +3 and +4 as single-agent GVHD prophylaxis. Busulfan and fludarabine conditioning, a related or unrelated marrow graft, and cyclophosphamide on days +3 and +4 were given to PTCy patients. PTCy-treated patients came from a prospective multi-institutional clinical trial. Mononuclear cells from peripheral blood and bone marrow were separated by Ficoll-Hypaque density centrifugation and then cryopreserved.

The chain is encoded by TRBV30 joined to TRBJ2-1, with 8 central nucleotides matching TRBD1. The sample in question was PBMCs, obtained after allogeneic stem cell transplant with posttransplant cyclophosphamide. This TCR was recovered from a female patient in her 40s who received an allogeneic stem cell transplant from a related donor, was CMV-positive, and had no GVHD. The graft donor may be the source of some T cells after a transplant. The CDR3 protein is CAWIRRGHEQFF. The sequenced DNA is TGTGCCTGGATCCGCAGGGGGCATGAGCAGTTCTTC.